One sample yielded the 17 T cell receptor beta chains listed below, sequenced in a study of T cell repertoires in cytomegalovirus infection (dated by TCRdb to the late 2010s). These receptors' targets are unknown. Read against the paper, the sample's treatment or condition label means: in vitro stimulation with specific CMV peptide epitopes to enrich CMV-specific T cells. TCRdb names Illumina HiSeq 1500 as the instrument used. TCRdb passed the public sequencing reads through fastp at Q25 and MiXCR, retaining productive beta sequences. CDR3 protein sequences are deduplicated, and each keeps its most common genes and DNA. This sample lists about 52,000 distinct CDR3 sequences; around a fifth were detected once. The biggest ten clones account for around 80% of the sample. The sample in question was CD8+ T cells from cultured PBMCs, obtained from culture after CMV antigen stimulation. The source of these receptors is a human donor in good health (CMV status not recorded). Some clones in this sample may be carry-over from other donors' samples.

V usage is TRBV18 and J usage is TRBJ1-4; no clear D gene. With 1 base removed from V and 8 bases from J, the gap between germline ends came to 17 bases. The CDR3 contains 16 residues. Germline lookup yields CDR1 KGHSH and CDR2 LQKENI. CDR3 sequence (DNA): TGTGCCAGCTCACCACAAAAGGCAGCGAGCGAAGAAAAACTGTTTTTT. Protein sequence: CASSPQKAASEEKLFF.

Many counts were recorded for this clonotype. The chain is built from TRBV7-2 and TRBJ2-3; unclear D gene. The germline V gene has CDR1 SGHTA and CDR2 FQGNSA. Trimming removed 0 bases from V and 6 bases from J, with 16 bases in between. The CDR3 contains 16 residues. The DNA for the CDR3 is TGTGCCAGCAGCTTAGCCCGCAGCCCTTCAACGGATACGCAGTATTTT. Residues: CASSLARSPSTDTQYF.

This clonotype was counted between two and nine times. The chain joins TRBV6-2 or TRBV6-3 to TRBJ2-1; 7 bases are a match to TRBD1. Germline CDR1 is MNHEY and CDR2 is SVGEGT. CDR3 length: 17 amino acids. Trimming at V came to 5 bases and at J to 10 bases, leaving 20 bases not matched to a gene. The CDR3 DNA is TGTGCCAGCAGTCCGGACAGGTCCGGGGCTCTGGGGAAGGAGCAGTTCTTC. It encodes CASSPDRSGALGKEQFF.

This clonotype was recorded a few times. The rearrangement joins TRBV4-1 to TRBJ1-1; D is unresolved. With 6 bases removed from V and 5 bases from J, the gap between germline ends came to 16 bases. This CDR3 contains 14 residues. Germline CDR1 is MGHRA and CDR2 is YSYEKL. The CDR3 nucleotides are TGCGCCAGCAGTTTAAACCCCAGAGGGACTGAAGCTTTCTTT. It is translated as CASSLNPRGTEAFF.

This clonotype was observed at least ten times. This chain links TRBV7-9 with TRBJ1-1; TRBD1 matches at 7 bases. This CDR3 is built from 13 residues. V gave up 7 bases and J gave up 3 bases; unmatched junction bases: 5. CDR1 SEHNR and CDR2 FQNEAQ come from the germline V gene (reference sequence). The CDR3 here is CASTRQGDTEAFF. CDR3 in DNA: TGTGCCAGCACCCGGCAGGGGGACACTGAAGCTTTCTTT. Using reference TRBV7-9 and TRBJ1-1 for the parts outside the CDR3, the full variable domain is DTGVSQNPRHKITKRGQNVTFRCDPISEHNRLYWYRQTLGQGPEFLTYFQNEAQLEKSRLLSDRFSAERPKGSFSTLEIQRTEQGDSAMYLCASTRQGDTEAFFGQGTRLTVV.

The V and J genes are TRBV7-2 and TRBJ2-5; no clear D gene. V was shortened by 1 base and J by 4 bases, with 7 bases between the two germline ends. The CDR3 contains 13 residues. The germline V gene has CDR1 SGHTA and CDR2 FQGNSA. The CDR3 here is CASSLDYGETQYF. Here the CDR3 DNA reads TGTGCCAGCAGCTTAGATTACGGAGAGACCCAGTACTTC.

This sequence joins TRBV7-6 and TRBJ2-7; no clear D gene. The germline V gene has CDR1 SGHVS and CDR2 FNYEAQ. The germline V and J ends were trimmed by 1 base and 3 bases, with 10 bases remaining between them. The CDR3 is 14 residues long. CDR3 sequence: CASSLGGGYYEQYF. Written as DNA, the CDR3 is TGTGCCAGCAGCTTAGGCGGTGGATACTACGAGCAGTACTTC.

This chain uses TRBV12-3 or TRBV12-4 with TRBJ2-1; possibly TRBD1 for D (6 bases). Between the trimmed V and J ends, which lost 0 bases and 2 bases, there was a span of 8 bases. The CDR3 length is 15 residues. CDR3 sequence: CASSLAQGTYNEQFF. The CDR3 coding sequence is TGTGCCAGCAGTTTAGCGCAGGGGACCTACAATGAGCAGTTCTTC.

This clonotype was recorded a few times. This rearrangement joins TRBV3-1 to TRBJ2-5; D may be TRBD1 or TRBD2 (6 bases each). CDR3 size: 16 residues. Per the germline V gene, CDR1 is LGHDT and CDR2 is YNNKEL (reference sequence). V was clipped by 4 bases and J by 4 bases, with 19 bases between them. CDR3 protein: CASSPISGGPGETQYF. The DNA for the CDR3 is TGTGCCAGCAGCCCCATCAGTGGGGGGCCCGGAGAGACCCAGTACTTC.

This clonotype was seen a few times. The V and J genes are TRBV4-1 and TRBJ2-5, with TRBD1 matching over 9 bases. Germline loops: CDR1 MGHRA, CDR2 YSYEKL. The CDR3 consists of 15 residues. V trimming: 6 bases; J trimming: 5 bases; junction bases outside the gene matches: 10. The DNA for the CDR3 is TGCGCCAGCAGTCCGGGACAGGGAGCTTGGGAGACCCAGTACTTC. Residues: CASSPGQGAWETQYF.

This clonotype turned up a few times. The chain's CDR3 is CASSPRDRADQDTQYF. CDR3 in DNA: TGTGCCAGCAGCCCGCGGGACAGGGCGGATCAAGATACGCAGTATTTT. The chain links TRBV7-9 to TRBJ2-3, with 9 bases that match TRBD1. CDR1 and CDR2 (germline): SEHNR, FQNEAQ (reference sequence). The CDR3 runs 16 residues. V lost 5 bases, J lost 5 bases, and 11 bases stayed unmatched.

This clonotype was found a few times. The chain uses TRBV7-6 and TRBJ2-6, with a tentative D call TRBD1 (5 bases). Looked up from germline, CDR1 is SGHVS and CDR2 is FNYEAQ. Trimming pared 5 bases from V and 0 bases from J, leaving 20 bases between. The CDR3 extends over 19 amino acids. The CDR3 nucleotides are TGTGCCAGCAGCCCAATGGCTGACAGATATAGCTCTGGGGCCAACGTCCTGACTTTC. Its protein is CASSPMADRYSSGANVLTF.

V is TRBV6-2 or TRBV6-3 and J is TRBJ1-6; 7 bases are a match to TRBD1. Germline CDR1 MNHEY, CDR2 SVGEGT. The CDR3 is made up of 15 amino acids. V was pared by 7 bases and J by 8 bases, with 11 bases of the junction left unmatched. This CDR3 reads CASTPPGTDYSPLHF. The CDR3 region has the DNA TGTGCCAGCACCCCTCCCGGGACAGATTATTCACCCCTCCACTTT.

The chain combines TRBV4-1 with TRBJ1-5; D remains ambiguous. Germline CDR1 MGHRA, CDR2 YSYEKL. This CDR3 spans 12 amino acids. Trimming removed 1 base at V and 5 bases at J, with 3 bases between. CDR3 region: CASSQGDQPQHF. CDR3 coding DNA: TGCGCCAGCAGCCAAGGGGATCAGCCCCAGCATTTT.

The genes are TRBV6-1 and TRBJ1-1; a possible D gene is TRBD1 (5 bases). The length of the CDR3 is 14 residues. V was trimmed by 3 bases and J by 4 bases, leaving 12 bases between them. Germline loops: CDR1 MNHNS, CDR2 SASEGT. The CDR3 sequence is CASSEQGFGTEAFF. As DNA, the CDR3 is TGTGCCAGCAGTGAGCAGGGATTCGGCACTGAAGCTTTCTTT.

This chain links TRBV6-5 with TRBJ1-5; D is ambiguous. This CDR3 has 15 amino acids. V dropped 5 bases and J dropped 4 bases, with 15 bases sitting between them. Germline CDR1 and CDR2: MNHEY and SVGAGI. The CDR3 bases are TGTGCCAGCAGTCACAGTGTAACTGGGAATCAGCCCCAGCATTTT. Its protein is CASSHSVTGNQPQHF.

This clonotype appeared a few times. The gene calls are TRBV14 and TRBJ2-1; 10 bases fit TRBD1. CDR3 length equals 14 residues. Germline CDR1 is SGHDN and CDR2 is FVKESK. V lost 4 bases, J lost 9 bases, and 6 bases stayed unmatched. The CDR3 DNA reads TGTGCCAGCAGCCCCCTTGGACAGGGGGGTGAGCAGTTCTTC. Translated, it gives CASSPLGQGGEQFF. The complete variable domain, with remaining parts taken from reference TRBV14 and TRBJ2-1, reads EAGVTQFPSHSVIEKGQTVTLRCDPISGHDNLYWYRRVMGKEIKFLLHFVKESKQDESGMPNNRFLAERTGGTYSTLKVQPAELEDSGVYFCASSPLGQGGEQFFGPGTRLTVL.